Presented here are 12 T cell receptor beta chains from one specimen sequenced in a study of blood T cells in healthy people across ages. Next came a second PCR, run for about 7 to 12 cycles, which used a sample-barcoded 5' primer along with a J-beta primer mix. TCRdb called the 5' RACE reads again in MiXCR, with one record for every CDR3 protein. This sample carries 1.5 million to 2 million distinct CDR3 sequences, roughly 52% of them seen once, and the ten largest clones take less than 2.5%. The sample taken for sequencing was blood. These TCRs come from a woman aged 40 to 50 in good health.

In its sample, this clonotype was seen a few times. V gene TRBV4-1 combines with J gene TRBJ2-4; tentatively, D is TRBD1 (5 bases). The DNA end favors TRBJ2-5, so the J call may be wrong. The CDR3 is 15 residues long. The germline gives CDR1 MGHRA, CDR2 YSYEKL. The CDR3 coding sequence is TGCGCCAGCAGCCAAGATCCGACAGCGCAAGAGACCCAGTACTTC. This gives the protein CASSQDPTAQETQYF.

This clonotype showed up just once. The rearrangement uses TRBV5-1 and TRBJ2-1; 8 bases map to TRBD2. V was pared by 3 bases and J by 10 bases, with 12 bases of the junction left unmatched. Germline CDR1 SGHRS, CDR2 YFSETQ. The length of the CDR3 is 15 residues. The CDR3 spells CASSSSGGLQWEQFF. The CDR3 nucleotides read TGCGCCAGCAGCTCAAGCGGGGGATTACAATGGGAGCAGTTCTTC.

J is TRBJ1-1 and V is TRBV28; D perhaps matches TRBD1 (6 bases). CDR1 and CDR2 from the germline V gene are MDHEN and SYDVKM. V gave up 4 bases and J gave up 0 bases, with 18 bases separating them. The CDR3 loop spans 17 amino acids. The CDR3 sequence is CASSWAGAIRVNTEAFF. The CDR3 DNA is TGTGCCAGCAGTTGGGCAGGGGCAATCAGGGTGAACACTGAAGCTTTCTTT.

This clonotype was picked up a small number of times. The chain links TRBV7-2 to TRBJ2-7, with 16 bases that match TRBD2. This CDR3 has 16 residues. V lost 4 bases to trimming and J lost 2 bases; unmatched junction nucleotides: 2. Per the germline V gene, CDR1 is SGHTA and CDR2 is FQGNSA. The CDR3 DNA follows: TGTGCCAGCAGCTCGGGACTAGCGGGGGGGACCTACGAGCAGTACTTC. This translates into CASSSGLAGGTYEQYF.

This chain connects TRBV7-3 to TRBJ2-3; 10 bases agree with TRBD2. This CDR3 has 14 residues. Germline V gene sequence: CDR1 SGHTA, CDR2 FQGTGA. Trimming removed 4 bases from V and 5 bases from J; junction bases left unmatched: 3. DNA of the CDR3: TGTGCCAGCAGCTCAGCGGGGGGGCAAGATACGCAGTATTTT. Protein product: CASSSAGGQDTQYF.

The chain joins TRBV5-6 to TRBJ2-7, with D possibly TRBD1 on 6 matching bases. The CDR3 loop spans 16 amino acids. Germline V gene lookup returns CDR1 SGHDT and CDR2 YYEEEE. Trimming removed 4 bases from V and 1 base from J, with 18 bases in between. Here the CDR3 reads CASSQSPNRESYEQYF. The CDR3, as DNA: TGTGCCAGCAGCCAAAGCCCCAACAGGGAATCCTACGAGCAGTACTTC.

The J gene is TRBJ1-2, the V gene TRBV7-9; TRBD1 matches 7 bases. The germline CDR1 and CDR2 sequences are SEHNR and FQNEAQ (reference sequence). The CDR3 totals 15 residues. The ends lost 5 bases at V and 1 base at J; junction bases unmatched: 7. The CDR3 DNA follows: TGTGCCAGCAGCAGAGGGACAGCGAATAACTATGGCTACACCTTC. This translates into CASSRGTANNYGYTF.

The V call is TRBV20-1, the J call TRBJ2-5; D perhaps matches TRBD1 (6 bases). The CDR3 runs to 14 residues. Germline V gene lookup returns CDR1 DFQATT and CDR2 SNEGSKA (reference sequence). The V end lost 5 bases, the J end lost 11 bases, and 24 bases lay between the germline ends. DNA of the CDR3: TGCAGTGCTCCCAGGACAGCGAACTACGAGGAGCAGTACTTC. Its protein product is CSAPRTANYEEQYF.

This clonotype has more than one count but fewer than ten. This chain connects TRBV20-1 to TRBJ2-1, with no clear D. The length of the CDR3 is 13 residues. The V and J ends lost 6 bases and 9 bases respectively, with 18 bases between them. The germline CDR1 and CDR2 sequences are DFQATT and SNEGSKA (reference sequence). CDR3 DNA: TGCAGTGCCTCAACCATCCTAGGTCCTGAGCAGTTCTTC. Amino acid sequence: CSASTILGPEQFF.

V gene TRBV27 combines with J gene TRBJ1-5; 8 bases agree with TRBD1. V trimming: 6 bases; J trimming: 6 bases; junction bases outside the gene matches: 13. This CDR3 region has 16 residues. Germline values: CDR1 MNHEY, CDR2 SMNVEV (reference sequence). As DNA, the CDR3 is TGTGCCAGCAGCCGCCTCCAGGGGGCCATACGTCAGCCCCAGCATTTT. This sequence encodes CASSRLQGAIRQPQHF.

The chain couples TRBV11-2 to TRBJ1-4; 8 bases are shared with TRBD1. Trimming took 2 bases from V and 14 from J; bases not matched to a gene: 13. The CDR3 spans 15 residues. Per germline, CDR1 SGHAT and CDR2 FQNNGV. The CDR3 coding sequence is TGTGCCAGCAGCTTACGCCCTTGGCAGGGGGCACAGCTGTTTTTT. It specifies CASSLRPWQGAQLFF. Complete variable domain (other parts from reference TRBV11-2 and TRBJ1-4): EAGVAQSPRYKIIEKRQSVAFWCNPISGHATLYWYQQILGQGPKLLIQFQNNGVVDDSQLPKDRFSAERLKGVDSTLKIQPAKLEDSAVYLCASSLRPWQGAQLFFGSGTQLSVL.

The CDR3 nucleotides read TGCGCCAGCAGCCTAGAGTCACAGGGGCAGTCCGACAATGAGCAGTTCTTC. Translated: CASSLESQGQSDNEQFF. This chain uses TRBV5-1 with TRBJ2-1; TRBD1 aligns across 7 bases. The CDR3 consists of 17 residues. The V segment lost 4 bases and the J segment 5 bases; nucleotides outside the gene matches: 15. In germline, CDR1 is SGHRS, CDR2 YFSETQ.